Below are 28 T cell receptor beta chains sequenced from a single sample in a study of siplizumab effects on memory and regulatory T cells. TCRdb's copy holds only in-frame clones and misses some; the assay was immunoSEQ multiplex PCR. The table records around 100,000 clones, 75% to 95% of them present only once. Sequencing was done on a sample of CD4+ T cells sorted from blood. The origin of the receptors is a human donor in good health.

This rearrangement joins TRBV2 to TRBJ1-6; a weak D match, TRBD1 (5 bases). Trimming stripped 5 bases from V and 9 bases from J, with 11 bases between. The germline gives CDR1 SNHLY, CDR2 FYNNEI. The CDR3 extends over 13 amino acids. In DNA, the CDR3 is TGTGCCAGCAGTTGGCCTCAGGGTTCACCCCTCCACTTT. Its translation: CASSWPQGSPLHF.

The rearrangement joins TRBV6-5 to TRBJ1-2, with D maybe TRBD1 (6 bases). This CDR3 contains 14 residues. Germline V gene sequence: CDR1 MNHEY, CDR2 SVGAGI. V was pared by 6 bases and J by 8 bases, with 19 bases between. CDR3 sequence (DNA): TGTGCCAGCAGAGAGGACAGCGCCCCGGGGGGCTACACCTTC. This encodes CASREDSAPGGYTF.

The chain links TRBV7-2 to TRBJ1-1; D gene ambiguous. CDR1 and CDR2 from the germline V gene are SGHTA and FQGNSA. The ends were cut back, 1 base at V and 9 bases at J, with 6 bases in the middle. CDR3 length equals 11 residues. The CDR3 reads CASSLGAKAFF. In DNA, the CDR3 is TGTGCCAGCAGCTTAGGGGCAAAAGCTTTCTTT. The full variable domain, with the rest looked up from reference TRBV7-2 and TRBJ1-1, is GAGVSQSPSNKVTEKGKDVELRCDPISGHTALYWYRQSLGQGLEFLIYFQGNSAPDKSGLPSDRFSAERTGGSVSTLTIQRTQQEDSAVYLCASSLGAKAFFGQGTRLTVV.

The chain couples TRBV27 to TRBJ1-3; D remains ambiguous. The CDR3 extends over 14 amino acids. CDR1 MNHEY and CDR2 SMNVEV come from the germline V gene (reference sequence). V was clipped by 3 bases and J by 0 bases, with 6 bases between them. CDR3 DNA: TGTGCCAGCAGTTTGACGAACTCTGGAAACACCATATATTTT. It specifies CASSLTNSGNTIYF.

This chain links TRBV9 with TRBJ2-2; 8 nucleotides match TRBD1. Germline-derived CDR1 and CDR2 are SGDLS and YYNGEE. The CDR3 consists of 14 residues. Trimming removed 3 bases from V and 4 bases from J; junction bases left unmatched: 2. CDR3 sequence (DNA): TGTGCCAGCAGCGGGACAGGGCCCACCGGGGAGCTGTTTTTT. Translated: CASSGTGPTGELFF. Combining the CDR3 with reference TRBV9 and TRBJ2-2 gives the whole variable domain DSGVTQTPKHLITATGQRVTLRCSPRSGDLSVYWYQQSLDQGLQFLIQYYNGEERAKGNILERFSAQQFPDLHSELNLSSLELGDSALYFCASSGTGPTGELFFGEGSRLTVL.

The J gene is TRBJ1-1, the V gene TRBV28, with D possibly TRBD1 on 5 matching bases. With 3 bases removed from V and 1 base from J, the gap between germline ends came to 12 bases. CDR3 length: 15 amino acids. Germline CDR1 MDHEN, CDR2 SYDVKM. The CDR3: CASSFAPGQNTEAFF. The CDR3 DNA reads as TGTGCCAGCAGTTTTGCGCCAGGGCAGAACACTGAAGCTTTCTTT.

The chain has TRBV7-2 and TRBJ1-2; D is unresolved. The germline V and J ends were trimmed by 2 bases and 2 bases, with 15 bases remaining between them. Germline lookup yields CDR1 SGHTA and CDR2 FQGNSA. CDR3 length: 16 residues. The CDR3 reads CASSLSWTSANYGYTF. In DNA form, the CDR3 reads TGTGCCAGCAGCTTATCCTGGACCTCGGCCAACTATGGCTACACCTTC.

The CDR3 DNA is TGTGCCAGCAGCACCGACACGGGCCTGGGTGAGCAGTACTTC. Its protein is CASSTDTGLGEQYF. The chain employs TRBV13 and TRBJ2-7, with D unclear. The CDR3 is made up of 14 amino acids. Germline assignment: CDR1 PRHDT and CDR2 FYEKMQ (reference sequence). Trimming removed 5 bases from V and 7 bases from J, with 18 bases in between.

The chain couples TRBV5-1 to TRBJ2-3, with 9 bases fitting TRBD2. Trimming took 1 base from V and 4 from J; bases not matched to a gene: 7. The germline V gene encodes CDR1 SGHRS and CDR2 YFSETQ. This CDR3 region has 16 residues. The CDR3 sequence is CASSLIAGLAPDTQYF. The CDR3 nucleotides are TGCGCCAGCAGCTTGATTGCGGGACTAGCCCCAGATACGCAGTATTTT. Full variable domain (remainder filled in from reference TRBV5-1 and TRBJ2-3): KAGVTQTPRYLIKTRGQQVTLSCSPISGHRSVSWYQQTPGQGLQFLFEYFSETQRNKGNFPGRFSGRQFSNSRSEMNVSTLELGDSALYLCASSLIAGLAPDTQYFGPGTRLTVL.

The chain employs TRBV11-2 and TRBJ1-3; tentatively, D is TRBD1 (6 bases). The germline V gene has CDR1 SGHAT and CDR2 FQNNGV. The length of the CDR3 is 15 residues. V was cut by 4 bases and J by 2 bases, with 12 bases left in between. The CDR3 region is CASSYARGPGNTIYF. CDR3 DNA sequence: TGTGCCAGCAGCTATGCCAGGGGTCCTGGAAACACCATATATTTT.

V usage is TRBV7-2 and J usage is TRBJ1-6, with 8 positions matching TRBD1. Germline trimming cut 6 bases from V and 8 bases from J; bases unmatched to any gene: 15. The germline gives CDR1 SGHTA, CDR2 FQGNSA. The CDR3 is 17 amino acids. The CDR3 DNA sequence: TGTGCCAGCAGTAGGACAGGGAAAAGATTCGGGGATTCACCCCTCCACTTT. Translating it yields CASSRTGKRFGDSPLHF.

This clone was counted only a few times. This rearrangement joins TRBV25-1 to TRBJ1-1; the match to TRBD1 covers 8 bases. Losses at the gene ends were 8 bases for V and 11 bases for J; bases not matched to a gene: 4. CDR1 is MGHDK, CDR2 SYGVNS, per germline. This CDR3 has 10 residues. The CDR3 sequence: CASGQGAAFF. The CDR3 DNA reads TGTGCCAGCGGTCAGGGGGCCGCTTTCTTT. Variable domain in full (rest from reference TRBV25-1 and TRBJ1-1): EADIYQTPRYLVIGTGKKITLECSQTMGHDKMYWYQQDPGMELHLIHYSYGVNSTEKGDLSSESTVSRIRTEHFPLTLESARPSHTSQYLCASGQGAAFFGQGTRLTVV.

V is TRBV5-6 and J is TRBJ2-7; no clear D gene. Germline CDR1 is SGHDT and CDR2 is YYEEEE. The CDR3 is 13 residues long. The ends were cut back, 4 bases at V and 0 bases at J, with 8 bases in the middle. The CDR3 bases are TGTGCCAGCAGCCTCGGGCGCTCCTACGAGCAGTACTTC. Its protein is CASSLGRSYEQYF.

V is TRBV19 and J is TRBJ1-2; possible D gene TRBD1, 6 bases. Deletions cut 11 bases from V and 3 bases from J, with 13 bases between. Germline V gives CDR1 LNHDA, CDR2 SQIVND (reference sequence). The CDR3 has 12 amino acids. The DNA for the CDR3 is TGTGCCGGCTCCCGGACAGACTATGGCTACACCTTC. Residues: CAGSRTDYGYTF.

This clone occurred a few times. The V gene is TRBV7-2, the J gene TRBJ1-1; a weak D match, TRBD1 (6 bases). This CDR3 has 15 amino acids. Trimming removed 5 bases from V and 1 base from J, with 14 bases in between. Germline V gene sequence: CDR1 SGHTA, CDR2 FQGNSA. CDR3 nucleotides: TGTGCCAGCAGCCAACAGGGTAGGGGGAACACTGAAGCTTTCTTT. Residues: CASSQQGRGNTEAFF. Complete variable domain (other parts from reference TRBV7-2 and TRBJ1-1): GAGVSQSPSNKVTEKGKDVELRCDPISGHTALYWYRQSLGQGLEFLIYFQGNSAPDKSGLPSDRFSAERTGGSVSTLTIQRTQQEDSAVYLCASSQQGRGNTEAFFGQGTRLTVV.

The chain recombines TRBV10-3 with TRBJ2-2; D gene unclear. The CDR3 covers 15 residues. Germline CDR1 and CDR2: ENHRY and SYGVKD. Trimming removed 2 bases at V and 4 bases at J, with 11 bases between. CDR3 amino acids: CAISERVVGTGELFF. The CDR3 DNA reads TGTGCCATCAGTGAGAGGGTGGTGGGCACCGGGGAGCTGTTTTTT.

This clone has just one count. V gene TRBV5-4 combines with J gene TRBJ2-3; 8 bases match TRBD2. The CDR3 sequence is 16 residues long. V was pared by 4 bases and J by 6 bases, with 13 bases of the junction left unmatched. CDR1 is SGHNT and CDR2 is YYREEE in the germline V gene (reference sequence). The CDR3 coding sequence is TGTGCCAGCAGCCGGGCGGCGGGGGGTAGTGCGGATACGCAGTATTTT. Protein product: CASSRAAGGSADTQYF.

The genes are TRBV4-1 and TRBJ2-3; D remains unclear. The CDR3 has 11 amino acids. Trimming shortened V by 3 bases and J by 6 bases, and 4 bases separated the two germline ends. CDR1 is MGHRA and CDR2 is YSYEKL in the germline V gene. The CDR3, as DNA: TGCGCCAGCAGCCAGAGGGATACGCAGTATTTT. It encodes CASSQRDTQYF.

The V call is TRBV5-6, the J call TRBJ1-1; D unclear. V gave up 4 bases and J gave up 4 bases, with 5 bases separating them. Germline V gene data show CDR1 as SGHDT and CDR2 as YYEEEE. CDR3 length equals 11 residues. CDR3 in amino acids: CASSLTTEAFF. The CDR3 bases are TGTGCCAGCAGCCTAACCACTGAAGCTTTCTTT.

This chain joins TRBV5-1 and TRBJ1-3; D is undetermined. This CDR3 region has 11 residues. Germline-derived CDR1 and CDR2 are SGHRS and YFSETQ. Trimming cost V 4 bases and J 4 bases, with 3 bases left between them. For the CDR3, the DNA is TGCGCCAGCAGCATAGGAAACACCATATATTTT. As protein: CASSIGNTIYF.

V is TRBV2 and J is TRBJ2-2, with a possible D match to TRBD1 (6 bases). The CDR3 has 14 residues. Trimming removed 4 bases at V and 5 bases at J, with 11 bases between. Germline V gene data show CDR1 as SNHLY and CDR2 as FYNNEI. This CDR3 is CASSVRGSTGELFF. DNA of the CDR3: TGTGCCAGCAGTGTAAGGGGGAGTACCGGGGAGCTGTTTTTT. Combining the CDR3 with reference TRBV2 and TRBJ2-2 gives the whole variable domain EPEVTQTPSHQVTQMGQEVILRCVPISNHLYFYWYRQILGQKVEFLVSFYNNEISEKSEIFDDQFSVERPDGSNFTLKIRSTKLEDSAMYFCASSVRGSTGELFFGEGSRLTVL.

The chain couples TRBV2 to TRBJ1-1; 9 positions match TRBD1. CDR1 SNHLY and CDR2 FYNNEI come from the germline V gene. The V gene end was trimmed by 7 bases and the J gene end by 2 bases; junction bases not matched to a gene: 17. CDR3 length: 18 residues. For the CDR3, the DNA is TGTGCCAGCAAGAACCCGGGACAGGGAATCGGGGGAAACACTGAAGCTTTCTTT. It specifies CASKNPGQGIGGNTEAFF.

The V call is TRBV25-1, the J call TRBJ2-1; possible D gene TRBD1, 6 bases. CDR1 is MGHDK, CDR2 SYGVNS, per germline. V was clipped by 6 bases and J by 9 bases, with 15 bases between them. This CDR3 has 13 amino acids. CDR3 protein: CASSPGQYGEQFF. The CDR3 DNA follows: TGTGCCAGCAGCCCCGGACAGTACGGTGAGCAGTTCTTC.

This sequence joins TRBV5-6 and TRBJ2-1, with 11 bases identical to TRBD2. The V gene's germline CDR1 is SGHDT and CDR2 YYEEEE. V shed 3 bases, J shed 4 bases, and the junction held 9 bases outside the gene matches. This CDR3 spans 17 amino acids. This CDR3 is CASSSRRLAGLYNEQFF. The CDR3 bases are TGTGCCAGCAGCTCCCGCAGACTAGCGGGGCTATACAATGAGCAGTTCTTC. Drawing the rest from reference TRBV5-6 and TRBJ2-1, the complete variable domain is DAGVTQSPTHLIKTRGQQVTLRCSPKSGHDTVSWYQQALGQGPQFIFQYYEEEERQRGNFPDRFSGHQFPNYSSELNVNALLLGDSALYLCASSSRRLAGLYNEQFFGPGTRLTVL.

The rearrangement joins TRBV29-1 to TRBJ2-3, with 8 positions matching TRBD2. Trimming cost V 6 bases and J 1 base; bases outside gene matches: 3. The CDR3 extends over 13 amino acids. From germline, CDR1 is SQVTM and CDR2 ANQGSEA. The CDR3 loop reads CSVRGDRTDTQYF. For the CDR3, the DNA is TGCAGCGTGCGGGGGGACCGCACAGATACGCAGTATTTT.

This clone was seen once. This CDR3 reads CASSRGTTGVTEAFF. The CDR3 DNA follows: TGTGCCAGCAGCCGAGGGACGACAGGGGTGACTGAAGCTTTCTTT. The chain recombines TRBV4-2 with TRBJ1-1; 8 nucleotides match TRBD1. Germline V gene data show CDR1 as LGHNA and CDR2 as YNFKEQ. The CDR3 is 15 residues long. The V segment lost 4 bases and the J segment 5 bases; nucleotides outside the gene matches: 9.

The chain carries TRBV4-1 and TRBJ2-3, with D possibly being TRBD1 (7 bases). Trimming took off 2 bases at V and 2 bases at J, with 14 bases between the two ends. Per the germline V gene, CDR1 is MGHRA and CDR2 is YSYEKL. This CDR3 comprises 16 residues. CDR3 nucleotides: TGCGCCAGCAGCCAACCCCCAGGGGGGATCACAGATACGCAGTATTTT. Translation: CASSQPPGGITDTQYF.

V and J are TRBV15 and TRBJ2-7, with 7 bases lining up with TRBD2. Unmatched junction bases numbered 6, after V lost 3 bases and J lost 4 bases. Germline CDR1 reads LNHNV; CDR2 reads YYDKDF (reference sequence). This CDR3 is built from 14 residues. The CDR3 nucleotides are TGTGCCACCAGCAGGGGTCCCGGGGGGTACGAGCAGTACTTC. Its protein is CATSRGPGGYEQYF.